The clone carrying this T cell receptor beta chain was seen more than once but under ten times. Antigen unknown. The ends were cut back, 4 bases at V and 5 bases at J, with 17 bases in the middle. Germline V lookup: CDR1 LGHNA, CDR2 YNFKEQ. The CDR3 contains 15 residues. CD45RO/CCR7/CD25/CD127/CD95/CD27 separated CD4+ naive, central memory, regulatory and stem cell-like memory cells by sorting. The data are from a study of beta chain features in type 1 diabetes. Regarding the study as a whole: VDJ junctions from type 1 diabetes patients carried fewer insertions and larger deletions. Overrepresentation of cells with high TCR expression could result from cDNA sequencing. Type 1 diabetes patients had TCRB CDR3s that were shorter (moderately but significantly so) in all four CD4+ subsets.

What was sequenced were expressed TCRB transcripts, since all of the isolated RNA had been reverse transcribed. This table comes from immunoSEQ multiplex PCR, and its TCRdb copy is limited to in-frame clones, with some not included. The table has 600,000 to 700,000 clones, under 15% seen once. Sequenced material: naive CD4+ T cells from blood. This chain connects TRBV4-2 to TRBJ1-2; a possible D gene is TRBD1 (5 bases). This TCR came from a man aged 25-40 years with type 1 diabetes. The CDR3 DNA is TGTGCCAGCAGCCCTCCCAGGGAAGTGGGGTATGGCTACACCTTC. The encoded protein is CASSPPREVGYGYTF.